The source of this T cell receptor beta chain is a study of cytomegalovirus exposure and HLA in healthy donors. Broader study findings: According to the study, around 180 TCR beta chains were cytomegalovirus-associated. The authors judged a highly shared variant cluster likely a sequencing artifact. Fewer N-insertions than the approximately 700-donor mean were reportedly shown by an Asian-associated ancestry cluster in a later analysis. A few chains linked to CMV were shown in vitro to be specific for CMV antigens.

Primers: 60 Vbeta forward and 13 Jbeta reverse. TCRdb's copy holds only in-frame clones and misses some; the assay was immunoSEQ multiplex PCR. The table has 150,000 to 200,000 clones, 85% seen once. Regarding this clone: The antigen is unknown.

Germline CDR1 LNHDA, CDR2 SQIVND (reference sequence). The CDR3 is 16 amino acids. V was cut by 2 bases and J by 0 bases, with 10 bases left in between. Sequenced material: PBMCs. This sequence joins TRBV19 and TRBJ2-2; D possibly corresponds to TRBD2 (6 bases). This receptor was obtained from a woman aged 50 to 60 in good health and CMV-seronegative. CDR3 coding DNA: TGTGCCAGTAGTATATGGAGGGCTCCGAACACCGGGGAGCTGTTTTTT. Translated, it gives CASSIWRAPNTGELFF.